Described below is a single T cell receptor (beta chain) sequence and its context. Antigen unknown. This table comes from immunoSEQ multiplex PCR, and its TCRdb copy is limited to in-frame clones, with some not included. The data hold tens of thousands of clones, with roughly 80% observed a single time. The data derive from a study of T cell clones after liver transplantation. Study-level information: Liver transplant recipients had immunosuppression withdrawal attempted within 2 years. A pre-transplant mixed lymphocyte reaction with TCRbeta sequencing defined graft-donor-reactive clones followed in post-transplant blood. Without induction therapy, subjects received standard immunosuppression until 12-24 months post-transplant. General observations from the study: In two subjects, few donor cells limited the measurable donor-reactive repertoire.

This receptor was identified in a human patient who received a liver transplant. Some T cells may possibly be graft donor cells. The input for sequencing was CD4+ T cells from blood, taken 45 to 46 months after liver transplant.

The CDR3 here is CASSLIGQAAYEQYF. The CDR3 nucleotides are TGTGCCAGCAGCTTGATAGGACAGGCGGCCTACGAGCAGTACTTC. This chain joins TRBV5-6 and TRBJ2-7; TRBD1 agrees at 7 bases. The germline CDR1 and CDR2 sequences are SGHDT and YYEEEE. The CDR3 has 15 residues. Trimming removed 1 base from V and 2 bases from J; junction bases left unmatched: 6.